This TCR beta chain originates from a study of OX40 agonist ivuxolimab in advanced cancers. In the study overall: Ivuxolimab, an agonist antibody against OX40 (CD134), was given to patients. Study conclusions and caveats: More expanded clones were found, on average, in CD8+ than in CD4+ T cells.

Germline V gene data show CDR1 as SGHDT and CDR2 as YYEEEE. Trimming at V came to 3 bases and at J to 7 bases, leaving 6 bases not matched to a gene. The CDR3 has 13 residues. The assay was immunoSEQ multiplex PCR, and TCRdb's table has in-frame clones only and misses some. Of 77,000 or so clones detected, about 84% appear once; the ten largest clones hold 0.51%. Of note for this clone: As yet, its antigen is unknown.

This clonotype was obtained from an adult with an advanced solid tumor such as melanoma, head and neck, liver or kidney cancer. The gene calls are TRBV5-6 and TRBJ1-2; 7 nucleotides line up with TRBD1. The starting material was CD4+ or CD8+ T cells sorted from blood, obtained in a trial of the OX40 agonist ivuxolimab. The CDR3 nucleotides read TGTGCCAGCAGCTACAGGGGTCCGGGTGGCTACACCTTC. Translated, it gives CASSYRGPGGYTF.